This T cell receptor beta chain was found in a study of blood T cell repertoires in COVID-19. In the study overall: Some COVID-19 samples were acute and others convalescent; all came from the United States, Italy and Spain. In each case, the material was cDNA or gDNA derived from T cells, B-cell-depleted T cells, or PBMCs.

Under the authors' procedure: Amplification with reference gene primers provided the estimates of nucleated cell counts. Clones were sequenced by immunoSEQ multiplex PCR, and TCRdb holds only the in-frame ones, with some missing. V, J and clone size are taken as reported in that table, and D and trimming were inferred from the DNA itself. The table includes some 350,000 clones, more than 70% detected once. V was shortened by 2 bases and J by 1 base, with 14 bases between the two germline ends. CDR1 is LNHNV and CDR2 is YYDKDF in the germline V gene (reference sequence). This CDR3 spans 16 amino acids.

The sequence came from a man in his thirties or forties with active or convalescent COVID-19. Source material: peripheral blood. The rearrangement joins TRBV15 to TRBJ1-1, with D possibly TRBD1 on 5 matching bases. The CDR3: CATSRYRDFPNTEAFF. CDR3 nucleotide sequence: TGTGCCACCAGCAGATACCGGGACTTCCCGAACACTGAAGCTTTCTTT.